Given below is one T cell receptor (beta chain) in context. Runs used v3.0 of the immunoSEQ assay and were done at survey level. Only in-frame clones appear in the TCRdb table, and some are missing; sequencing was by immunoSEQ multiplex PCR. The sample has 38,000 or so clones, 94% seen once. These data come from a study of long-term antiretroviral therapy in people with HIV. CDR3 length equals 12 residues. Trimming removed 8 bases from V and 2 bases from J, with 9 bases in between. Germline assignment: CDR1 SNHLY and CDR2 FYNNEI. The specimen comprised unsorted PBMCs, sampled roughly 9.4 years after starting antiretroviral therapy. The sequence derives from a man aged 25 to 45 with HIV. This chain uses TRBV2 with TRBJ2-5; D possibly corresponds to TRBD2 (6 bases). The CDR3 nucleotides read TGTGCCAGCCGTGGGGGGCAAGAGACCCAGTACTTC. Protein product: CASRGGQETQYF.